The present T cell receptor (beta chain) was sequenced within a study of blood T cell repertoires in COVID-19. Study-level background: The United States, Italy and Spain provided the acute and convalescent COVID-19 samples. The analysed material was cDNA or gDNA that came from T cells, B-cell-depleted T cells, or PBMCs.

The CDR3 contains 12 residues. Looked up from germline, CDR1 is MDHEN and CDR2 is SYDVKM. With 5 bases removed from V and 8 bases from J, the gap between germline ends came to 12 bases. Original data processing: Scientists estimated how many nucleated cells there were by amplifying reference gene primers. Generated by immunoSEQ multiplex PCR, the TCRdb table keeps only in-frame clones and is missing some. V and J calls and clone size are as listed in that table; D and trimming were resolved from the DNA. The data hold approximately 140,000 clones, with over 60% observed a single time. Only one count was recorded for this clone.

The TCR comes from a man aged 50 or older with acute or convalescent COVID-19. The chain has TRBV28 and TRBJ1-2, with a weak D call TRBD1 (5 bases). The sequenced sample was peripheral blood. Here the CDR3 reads CASSPNGGGYTF. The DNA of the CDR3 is TGTGCCAGCAGTCCGAACGGGGGGGGCTACACCTTC.